The clone carrying this T cell receptor beta chain was recorded only once. The assay was immunoSEQ multiplex PCR, and TCRdb's table has in-frame clones only and misses some. The data show under 50,000 clones, roughly nine tenths seen once. The CDR3 spans 15 residues. The V end was cut by 8 bases, the J end by 2 bases, with 18 bases between. Germline lookup yields CDR1 MGHRA and CDR2 YSYEKL. This sample stems from a study of T cell changes during pregnancy in multiple sclerosis. Material: CD4+ T cells from peripheral blood mononuclear cells, obtained in the second trimester of pregnancy. The receptor's source is a female donor in good health, enrolled as a control in a pregnancy study. The chain combines TRBV4-1 with TRBJ1-2, with a weak D call TRBD1 (6 bases). CDR3 in DNA: TGCGCCAGCCTAAGTACCCCCGGGACAAACTATGGCTACACCTTC. This codes for CASLSTPGTNYGYTF.